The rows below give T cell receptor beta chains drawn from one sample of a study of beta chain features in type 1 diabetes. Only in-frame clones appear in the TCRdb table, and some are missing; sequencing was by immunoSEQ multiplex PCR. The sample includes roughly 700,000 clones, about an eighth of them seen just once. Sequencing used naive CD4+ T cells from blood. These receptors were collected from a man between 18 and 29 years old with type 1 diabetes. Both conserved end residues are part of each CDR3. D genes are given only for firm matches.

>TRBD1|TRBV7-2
CASSPGQGAYQPQHF
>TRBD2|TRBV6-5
CASSRTTSAHEQFF
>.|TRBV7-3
CASGQPEGNEQFF
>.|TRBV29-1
CSVGRTDGPYEQYF
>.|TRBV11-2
CASSLDVTESQPQHF
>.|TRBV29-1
CSARGRTMNTEAFF
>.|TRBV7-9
CASSPRQGGHEQYF
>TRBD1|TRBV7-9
CASSSDREPYEQYF
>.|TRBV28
CASSSGPTTSTDTQYF
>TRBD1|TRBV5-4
CASSGTDRGDTQYF
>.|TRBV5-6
CASSYGNEAGETQYF
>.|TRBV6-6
CASGGLPNEKLFF
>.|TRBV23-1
CASSQSVSRGHEQYF
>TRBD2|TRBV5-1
CASSLGASGSHEQYF
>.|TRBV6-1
CASSGDRRAPLHF
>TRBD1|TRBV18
CASSGDRAAEAFF
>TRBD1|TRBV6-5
CATTGQATNTGELFF
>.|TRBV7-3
CASSPRGDTQLREAFF
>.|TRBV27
CASSLDRNEKLFF
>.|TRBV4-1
CASSPERGRGANVLTF
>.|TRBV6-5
CASRLGTDIYGYTF
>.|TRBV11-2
CASSLEAGNTEAFF
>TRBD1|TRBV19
CASSIARQGNTEAFF
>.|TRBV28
CASTPSSSSYNEQFF
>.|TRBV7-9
CASSPGQDSNYGYTF